The T cell receptor beta chain under discussion was sequenced for a study of beta chain features in type 1 diabetes. Study-level information: Examination covered around 98 million sorted cells spanning all samples.

Whole-study findings and limits: The study found moderately but significantly shorter TCRB CDR3s in all four CD4+ subsets of Type 1 diabetes patients.

Comment on this clone: The target antigen is unknown.

The V segment lost 4 bases and the J segment 2 bases; nucleotides outside the gene matches: 1. The CDR3 is 13 amino acids. Germline V CDR1 and CDR2: SGHTA, FQGNSA. As every portion of the isolated RNA was reverse transcribed, the sequencing read expressed TCRB transcripts. Using immunoSEQ multiplex PCR, the repertoire was profiled, and TCRdb retains in-frame clones only, with some absent. The sample includes some 150,000 clones, 7% to 9.5% of them seen just once. Sequencing was carried out using central memory CD4+ T cells from blood. The V gene is TRBV7-2, the J gene TRBJ2-5; 7 nucleotides match TRBD1. This clonotype was obtained from a woman aged 30 to 39 with type 1 diabetes. CDR3 residues: CASSSGQQETQYF. In nucleotides, the CDR3 is TGTGCCAGCAGCTCGGGACAGCAAGAGACCCAGTACTTC.